A selection of T cell receptor beta chains follows, all from one sample in a study of blood T cell repertoires in COVID-19. Generated by immunoSEQ multiplex PCR, the TCRdb table keeps only in-frame clones and is missing some. Of approximately 360,000 clones listed, approximately 90% are singletons. The sample was PBMCs or T cells enriched from blood (not recorded which). Receptors were obtained from a woman aged 25 to 45 with acute COVID-19. Each CDR3 is given with its conserved first and last residue. D genes are given only for firm matches. The size entry is marked missing in some rows and otherwise reads once, few, many or a size class.

cdr3_length d_call clone_size j_call v_call cdr3_nt cdr3_aa
14 NA NA TRBJ1-2 TRBV6-1 TGTGCCAGCAGTGAAGCGGCCACTAACTATGGCTACACCTTC CASSEAATNYGYTF
15 TRBD1 NA TRBJ1-6 TRBV5-5 TGTGCCAGCAGCTTGGCCTCAGGGGGTTATTCACCCCTCCACTTT CASSLASGGYSPLHF
16 NA NA TRBJ1-2 TRBV19 TGTGCCAGTAGTATGGGGCATTTGACCGTATCTATTGGCTACACCTTC CASSMGHLTVSIGYTF
16 TRBD1 NA TRBJ1-3 TRBV18 TGTGCCAGCTCACCCGGACAGGGGTCGACTGGAAACACCATATATTTT CASSPGQGSTGNTIYF
13 NA NA TRBJ1-1 TRBV24-1 TGTGCCACCAGTGACCGAGCAGGGGATAAAGCTTTCTTT CATSDRAGDKAFF
16 TRBD1 NA TRBJ1-4 TRBV20-1 TGCAGTGCCAGTGGACAGGGTCGTGAATCAAATGAAAAACTGTTTTTT CSASGQGRESNEKLFF
12 NA NA TRBJ1-1 TRBV6-5 TGTGCCAGCAGTCCGGCGACATCTGAAGCTTTCTTT CASSPATSEAFF
14 NA once TRBJ2-5 TRBV3-1/TRBV3-2 TGTGCCAGCAGCCAATGGACCCAACAGGGGACCCAGTACTTC CASSQWTQQGTQYF
16 TRBD2 NA TRBJ2-3 TRBV4-1 TGCGCCAGCAGCCGACGGCCGGGACTAGAGGCAGATACGCAGTATTTT CASSRRPGLEADTQYF
15 NA few TRBJ2-2 TRBV5-4 TGTGCCAGCAGTCAGTCCGGACACGGGACCGGGGAGCTGTTTTTT CASSQSGHGTGELFF
15 NA NA TRBJ1-2 TRBV18 TGTGCCAGCTCCTACCTTCGACAGTTACCCTATGGCTACACCTTC CASSYLRQLPYGYTF
18 TRBD2 NA TRBJ2-3 TRBV5-1 TGCGCCAGCAGCTTGAATAGCGGGGGGGCCTCTAGCACAGATACGCAGTATTTT CASSLNSGGASSTDTQYF
13 NA NA TRBJ1-5 TRBV5-5 TGTGCCAGCAGCCTAGCTCGGGGTCAGCCCCAGCATTTT CASSLARGQPQHF
18 TRBD2 NA TRBJ2-1 TRBV5-1 TGCGCCAGCAGCTTGGCAGGTAGCGGGAGTACCTCCTACAATGAGCAGTTCTTC CASSLAGSGSTSYNEQFF
14 NA NA TRBJ1-1 TRBV6-1 TGTGCCAGCAGTGAAGGCGCAGGGGCCTTACGGGCTTTCTTT CASSEGAGALRAFF
13 NA few TRBJ1-6 TRBV19 TGTGCCAGTAGTATAGTGAGGGCTTCACCCCTCCACTTT CASSIVRASPLHF
13 NA NA TRBJ2-1 TRBV5-1 TGCGCCAGCAGAGGACAGTCCTACAATGAGCAGTTCTTC CASRGQSYNEQFF
14 NA NA TRBJ1-1 TRBV19 TGTGCCAGTAGGGAACAGGGATTTTACACTGAAGCTTTCTTT CASREQGFYTEAFF
15 NA once TRBJ1-1 TRBV13 TGTGCCAGCAGCTATAGGAGGGGGGGCAACACTGAAGCTTTCTTT CASSYRRGGNTEAFF
16 TRBD1 NA TRBJ2-5 TRBV7-3 TGTGCCAGCAGCCAATTCGGGACAGTGGCCCAAGAGACCCAGTACTTC CASSQFGTVAQETQYF
14 TRBD2 NA TRBJ2-7 TRBV5-6 TGTGCCAGCAGGGCAGCGGGGGACCCCTACGAGCAGTACTTC CASRAAGDPYEQYF
16 TRBD1 NA TRBJ2-1 TRBV30 TGTGCCTGGACTCCTTGGGACAGGGAGGAGACAAATGAGCAGTTCTTC CAWTPWDREETNEQFF
13 TRBD2 NA TRBJ2-1 TRBV30 TGTGCCTGGAGCGGGAGGGGCATTAGTGAGCAGTTCTTC CAWSGRGISEQFF
20 TRBD1 NA TRBJ1-5 TRBV27 TGTGCCAGCAGCAACTCCCCGGGACAGGGGAGCCATACGAGCAATCAGCCCCAGCATTTT CASSNSPGQGSHTSNQPQHF
16 TRBD2 NA TRBJ2-3 TRBV7-9 TGTGCCAGCAGCGCAGGTCCTAGCGGGTTCCCAGATACGCAGTATTTT CASSAGPSGFPDTQYF
15 NA NA TRBJ1-1 TRBV4-3 TGCGCCAGCAGCCAAGAAGGGGCCAGGGCCACTGAAGCTTTCTTT CASSQEGARATEAFF
15 TRBD1 NA TRBJ2-3 TRBV13 TGTGCCAGCAGCCCCACAGGGGGAAGCACAGATACGCAGTATTTT CASSPTGGSTDTQYF
14 NA NA TRBJ1-1 TRBV18 TGTGCCAGCTCACCCGGTGGAGGGCCGGCTGAAGCTTTCTTT CASSPGGGPAEAFF
14 NA NA TRBJ1-2 TRBV6-2/TRBV6-3 TGTGCCAGCAGTTACGGGAATACTAGCTATGGCTACACCTTC CASSYGNTSYGYTF
14 TRBD1 NA TRBJ2-7 TRBV10-3 TGTGCCATCAGTGAGTGGGACAGGAGCTACGAGCAGTACTTC CAISEWDRSYEQYF
13 TRBD1 NA TRBJ1-1 TRBV5-1 TGCGCCAGCATTCAGGGGGTGAACACTGAAGCTTTCTTT CASIQGVNTEAFF
14 NA few TRBJ1-5 TRBV19 TGTGCCTCGATGCGGGCTTTCGGCAATCAGCCCCAGCATTTT CASMRAFGNQPQHF
15 TRBD1 NA TRBJ1-6 TRBV5-1 TGCGCCAGCAGCCTAGCCGGACAGGGGCGTTCACCCCTCCACTTT CASSLAGQGRSPLHF
17 TRBD2 NA TRBJ2-7 TRBV7-2 TGTGCCAGCAGCTTTAGACTAGCGGGGGGGCTTTCCTACGAGCAGTACTTC CASSFRLAGGLSYEQYF
15 NA NA TRBJ2-1 TRBV11-2 TGTGCCAGCAGCTTAGGGATGGGCATCTACAATGAGCAGTTCTTC CASSLGMGIYNEQFF
14 NA NA TRBJ1-4 TRBV7-7 TGTGCCAGCAGCGTTCCGGGATTTAATGAAAAACTGTTTTTT CASSVPGFNEKLFF
13 TRBD1 NA TRBJ1-1 TRBV5-1 TGCGCCAGCAGCACAGGGGCCGGCACTGAAGCTTTCTTT CASSTGAGTEAFF
14 NA NA TRBJ1-4 TRBV5-6 TGTGCCAGCAGTCGTTTCTTCCCCGATGAAAAACTGTTTTTT CASSRFFPDEKLFF
13 TRBD1 NA TRBJ1-4 TRBV5-1 TGCGCCAGCAGCAAGGACAGGGTCGAAAAACTGTTTTTT CASSKDRVEKLFF